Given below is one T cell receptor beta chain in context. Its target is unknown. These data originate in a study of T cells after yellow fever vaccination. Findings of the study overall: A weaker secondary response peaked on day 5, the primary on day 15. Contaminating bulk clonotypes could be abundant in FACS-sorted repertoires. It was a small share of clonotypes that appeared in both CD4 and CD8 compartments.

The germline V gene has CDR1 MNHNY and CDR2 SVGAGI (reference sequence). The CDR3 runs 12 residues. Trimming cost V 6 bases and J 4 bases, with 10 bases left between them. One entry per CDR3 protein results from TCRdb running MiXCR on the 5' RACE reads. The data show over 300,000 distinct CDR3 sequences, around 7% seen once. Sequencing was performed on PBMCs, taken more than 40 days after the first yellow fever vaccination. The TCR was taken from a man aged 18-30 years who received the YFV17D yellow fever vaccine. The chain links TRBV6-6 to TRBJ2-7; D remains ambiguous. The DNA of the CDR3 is TGTGCCAGCAGAATCCCTCTATACGAGCAGTACTTC. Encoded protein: CASRIPLYEQYF.